Here is one T cell receptor beta chain with its context. The entry originates in a study of blood T cell repertoires in COVID-19. Study-level information: PBMCs, B-cell-depleted T cells, or T cells were the source of the cDNA or gDNA that made up the material.

Germline V lookup: CDR1 SGHNT, CDR2 YENEEA. The CDR3 length is 18 residues. Trimming shortened V by 2 bases and J by 8 bases, and 24 bases separated the two germline ends. Only in-frame clones appear in the TCRdb table, and some are missing; sequencing was by immunoSEQ multiplex PCR. The sample lists 100,000 to 120,000 clones, 80% to 90% occurring once. The source is a woman aged 60-75 years with acute or convalescent COVID-19. Input material: peripheral blood. The V and J genes are TRBV11-3 and TRBJ2-2; D perhaps matches TRBD1 (6 bases). CDR3 nucleotides: TGTGCCAGCAGCTTAATCTTCGGAGCAGGGGCCGGGTCGGGGGAGCTGTTTTTT. As protein: CASSLIFGAGAGSGELFF.